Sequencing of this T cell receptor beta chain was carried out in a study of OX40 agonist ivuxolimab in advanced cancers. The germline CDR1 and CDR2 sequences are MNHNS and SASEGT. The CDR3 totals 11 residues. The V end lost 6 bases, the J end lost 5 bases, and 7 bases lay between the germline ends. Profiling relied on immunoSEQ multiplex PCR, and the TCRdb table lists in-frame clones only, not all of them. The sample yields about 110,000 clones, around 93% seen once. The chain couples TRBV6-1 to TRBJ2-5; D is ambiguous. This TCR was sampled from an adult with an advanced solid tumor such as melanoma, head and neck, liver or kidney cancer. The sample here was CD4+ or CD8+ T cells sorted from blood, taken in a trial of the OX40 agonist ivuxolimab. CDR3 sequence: CASSPLETQYF. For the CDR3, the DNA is TGTGCCAGCAGCCCATTGGAGACCCAGTACTTC.